This record concerns one TCR beta chain sequence. Its antigen is still unknown. This CDR3 contains 16 residues. These data are taken from a study of siplizumab effects on memory and regulatory T cells. Sequencing used immunoSEQ multiplex PCR; TCRdb keeps in-frame clones, though not all of them. The sample carries around 68,000 clones, over 75% recorded once. Notes on the study in general: Mappable alloreactive CD4+ clones were on average 68.8% Treg-derived with siplizumab, 26.9% in controls. Proliferating Tregs from siplizumab cultures lacked functional confirmation of suppression. Siplizumab produced a significant reduction in alloreactive sequences that were traceable to unstimulated CD4+ memory cells.

The chain uses TRBV22-1 and TRBJ1-2. TRBV22-1 is listed as a pseudogene. This sequence originates from a human donor in good health. Sequencing was performed on Tregs sorted from blood. CDR3 in DNA: TGTCCTGGGAGCGCACAGTGGTCGCCGGGTAATTATGGCTACACCTTC. Its protein is CPGSAQWSPGNYGYTF.